What follows describes a single T cell receptor beta chain. This entry is derived from a study of blood T cell repertoires in COVID-19. Looking at the study overall: Whether acute or convalescent, the COVID-19 samples came from the United States, Italy and Spain. The cDNA or gDNA used as material had been derived from T cells, B-cell-depleted T cells, or PBMCs.

Authors' analysis steps: Estimated nucleated cell counts came from reference gene primer amplification. The data were produced by immunoSEQ multiplex PCR, yet TCRdb's version contains in-frame clones alone and is incomplete. V and J calls and clone size are those listed in that table; D and trimming were worked out from the DNA. Counted here are 51,000 or so clones, around four fifths occurring once; the ten biggest clones make up 5.5% to 7.5%. This CDR3 has 13 residues. Trimming removed 9 bases at V and 2 bases at J, with 13 bases between. Germline CDR1 SGHNT, CDR2 YYREEE (reference sequence). The chain is built from TRBV5-4 and TRBJ2-3; tentatively, D is TRBD1 (6 bases). Sequencing was done on a sample of peripheral blood. The receptor was derived from a man aged 65 to 79 with active COVID-19. DNA for the CDR3: TGTGCCACCGCGAGGGGGAACACAGATACGCAGTATTTT. The encoded protein is CATARGNTDTQYF.